A selection of T cell receptor beta chains follows, all from one sample in a study of shared clonotypes between healthy human individuals. Profiled with immunoSEQ multiplex PCR; TCRdb holds only in-frame clones, not every one. This table holds some 2.1 million clones, 80% to 95% found once. Sequencing was carried out using naive CD8+ T cells from PBMCs. Source of these receptors: a man younger than 35 in good health. Some clones in this sample may be carry-over from other donors' samples. Both conserved end residues are part of each CDR3. The D gene is left open where the match is weak. Not every row has a clone size; where given, it reads once, few, many or a size class.

-	-	TRBJ2-1	14	TRBV7-9	TGTGCCAGCGGCCCCCGGACCGCGATGGTTGAGCAGTTCTTC	CASGPRTAMVEQFF
TRBD1	-	TRBJ2-7	19	TRBV27	TGTGCCAGCAGTCCGAACCCTAGGGACAGGGGGATTCTTGTCTACGAGCAGTACTTC	CASSPNPRDRGILVYEQYF
-	-	TRBJ1-1	16	TRBV7-9	TGTGCCAGCAGCTTAAGAACGGCAGTCGTATTTAGTGAAGCTTTCTTT	CASSLRTAVVFSEAFF
TRBD2	-	TRBJ2-7	15	TRBV27	TGTGCCAGCAGCCTTTTGGGACTAGCGAGAGAGGAGCAGTACTTC	CASSLLGLAREEQYF
-	-	TRBJ1-5	17	TRBV5-6	TGTGCCAGCAGCTCGTGGGACTCGCCAGAGCGCAATCAGCCCCAGCATTTT	CASSSWDSPERNQPQHF
-	-	TRBJ2-3	15	TRBV7-9	TGTGCCAGCAGCTCATTACCGGGAACCACAGATACGCAGTATTTT	CASSSLPGTTDTQYF
-	once	TRBJ2-7	14	TRBV9	TGTGCCAGCAGCGTGGGACTTGGGAACTACGAGCAGTACTTC	CASSVGLGNYEQYF
-	-	TRBJ2-7	14	TRBV5-4	TGTGCCAGCAACCCCCATGGGGACTCCTACGAGCAGTACTTC	CASNPHGDSYEQYF
TRBD1	-	TRBJ1-1	14	TRBV13	TGTGCCAGCAGCGAAGGACAGGGGGACACTGAAGCTTTCTTT	CASSEGQGDTEAFF
-	-	TRBJ1-1	14	TRBV19	TGTGCCAGTAGTATAGTGGGCCTGAACACTGAAGCTTTCTTT	CASSIVGLNTEAFF
-	-	TRBJ1-1	12	TRBV11-2	TGTGCCAGCAGCACCATGACAGGCGAAGCTTTCTTT	CASSTMTGEAFF
TRBD2	-	TRBJ2-1	16	TRBV5-5	TGTGCCAGCAGCGTGCTAGCGGGAGGGACCTACAATGAGCAGTTCTTC	CASSVLAGGTYNEQFF
-	-	TRBJ1-5	14	TRBV5-8	TGTGCCAGCAGCACGGGACGGATCAATCAGCCCCAGCATTTT	CASSTGRINQPQHF
-	-	TRBJ1-5	18	TRBV28	TGTGCCAGCATTCCCCATTGGAGTAGCTTACTTAGCAATCAGCCCCAGCATTTT	CASIPHWSSLLSNQPQHF
-	-	TRBJ2-5	13	TRBV4-3	TGCGCCAGCAGCCCCAGCCATAGTCAGACCCAGTACTTC	CASSPSHSQTQYF